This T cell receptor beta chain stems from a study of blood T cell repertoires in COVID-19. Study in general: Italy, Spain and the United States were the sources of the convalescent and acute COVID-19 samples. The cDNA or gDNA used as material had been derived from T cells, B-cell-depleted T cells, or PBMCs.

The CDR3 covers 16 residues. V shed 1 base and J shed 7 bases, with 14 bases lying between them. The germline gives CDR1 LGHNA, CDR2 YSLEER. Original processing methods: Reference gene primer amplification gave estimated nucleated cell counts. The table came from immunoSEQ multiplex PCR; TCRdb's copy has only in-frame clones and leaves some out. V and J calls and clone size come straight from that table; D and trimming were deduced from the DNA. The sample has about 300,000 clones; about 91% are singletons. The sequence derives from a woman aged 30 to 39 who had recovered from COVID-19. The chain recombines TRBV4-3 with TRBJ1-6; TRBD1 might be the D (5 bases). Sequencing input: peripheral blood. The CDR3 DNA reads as TGCGCCAGCAGCCAAGTATACGGGGGAAGGAATTCACCCCTCCACTTT. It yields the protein CASSQVYGGRNSPLHF.